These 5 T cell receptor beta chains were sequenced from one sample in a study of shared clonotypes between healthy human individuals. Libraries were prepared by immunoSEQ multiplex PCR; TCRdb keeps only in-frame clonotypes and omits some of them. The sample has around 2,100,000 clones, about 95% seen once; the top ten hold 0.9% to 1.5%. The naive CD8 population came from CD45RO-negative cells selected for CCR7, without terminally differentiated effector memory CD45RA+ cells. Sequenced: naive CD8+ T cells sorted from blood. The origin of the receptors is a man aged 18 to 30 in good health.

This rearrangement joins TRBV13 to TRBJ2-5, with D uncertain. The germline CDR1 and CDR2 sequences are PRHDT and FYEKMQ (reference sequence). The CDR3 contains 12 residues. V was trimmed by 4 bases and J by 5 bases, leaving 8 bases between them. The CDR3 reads CASSSPPETQYF. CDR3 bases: TGTGCCAGCAGCTCCCCTCCCGAGACCCAGTACTTC.

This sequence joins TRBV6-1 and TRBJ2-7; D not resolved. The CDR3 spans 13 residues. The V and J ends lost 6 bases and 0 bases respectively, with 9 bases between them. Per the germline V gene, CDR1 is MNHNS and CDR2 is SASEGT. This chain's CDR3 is CASRELSSYEQYF. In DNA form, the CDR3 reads TGTGCCAGCAGGGAATTAAGCTCCTACGAGCAGTACTTC.

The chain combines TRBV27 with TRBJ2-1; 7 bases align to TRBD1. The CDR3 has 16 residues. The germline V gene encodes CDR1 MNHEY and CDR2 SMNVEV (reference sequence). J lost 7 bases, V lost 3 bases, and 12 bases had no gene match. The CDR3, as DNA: TGTGCCAGCAGTTTGGGGCCATCTACAGGGGTGAATGAGCAGTTCTTC. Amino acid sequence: CASSLGPSTGVNEQFF.

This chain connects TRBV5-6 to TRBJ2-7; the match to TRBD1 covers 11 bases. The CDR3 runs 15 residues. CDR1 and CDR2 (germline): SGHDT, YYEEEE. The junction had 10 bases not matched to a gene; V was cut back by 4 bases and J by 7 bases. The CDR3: CASSDGDRGSWEQYF. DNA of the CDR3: TGTGCCAGCAGCGATGGGGACAGGGGGTCGTGGGAGCAGTACTTC. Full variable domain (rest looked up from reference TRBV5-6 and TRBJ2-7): DAGVTQSPTHLIKTRGQQVTLRCSPKSGHDTVSWYQQALGQGPQFIFQYYEEEERQRGNFPDRFSGHQFPNYSSELNVNALLLGDSALYLCASSDGDRGSWEQYFGPGTRLTVT.

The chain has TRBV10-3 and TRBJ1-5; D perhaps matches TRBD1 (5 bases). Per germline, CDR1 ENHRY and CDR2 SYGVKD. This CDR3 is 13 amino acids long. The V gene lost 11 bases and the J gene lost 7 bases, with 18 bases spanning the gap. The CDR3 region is CAAERGVNQPQHF. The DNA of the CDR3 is TGTGCCGCCGAACGGGGGGTTAACCAGCCCCAGCATTTT.